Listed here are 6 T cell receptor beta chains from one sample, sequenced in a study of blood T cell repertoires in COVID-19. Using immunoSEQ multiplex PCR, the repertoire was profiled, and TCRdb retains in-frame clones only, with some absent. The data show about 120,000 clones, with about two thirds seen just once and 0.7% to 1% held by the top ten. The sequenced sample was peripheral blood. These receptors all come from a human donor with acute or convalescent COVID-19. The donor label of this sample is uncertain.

The DNA of the CDR3 is TGCGCCAGCAGCCCTAGAGCACAGCCCCAGCATTTT. Its protein is CASSPRAQPQHF. The chain links TRBV23-1 to TRBJ1-5; D ambiguous. TRBV23-1 is treated as an ORF (open reading frame) with a function not yet certain. V lost 6 bases, J lost 7 bases, and 10 bases lay in between. CDR3 length equals 12 residues.

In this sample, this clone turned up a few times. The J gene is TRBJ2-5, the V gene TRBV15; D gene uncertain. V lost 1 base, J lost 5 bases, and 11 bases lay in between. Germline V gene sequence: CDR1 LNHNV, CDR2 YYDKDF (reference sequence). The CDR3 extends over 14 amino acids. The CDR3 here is CATSRVSSSETQYF. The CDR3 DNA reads TGTGCCACCAGCAGAGTTTCTTCTTCGGAGACCCAGTACTTC.

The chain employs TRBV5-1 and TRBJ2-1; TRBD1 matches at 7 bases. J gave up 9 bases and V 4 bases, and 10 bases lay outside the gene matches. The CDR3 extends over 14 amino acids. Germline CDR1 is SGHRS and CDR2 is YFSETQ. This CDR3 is CASSPTNRGSEQFF. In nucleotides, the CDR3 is TGCGCCAGCAGCCCTACCAACAGGGGTAGTGAGCAGTTCTTC.

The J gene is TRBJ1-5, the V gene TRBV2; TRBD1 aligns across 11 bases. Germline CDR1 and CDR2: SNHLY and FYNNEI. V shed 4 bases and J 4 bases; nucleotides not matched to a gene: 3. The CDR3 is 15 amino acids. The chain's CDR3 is CASSGGTGGNQPQHF. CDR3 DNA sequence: TGTGCCAGCAGTGGGGGGACAGGGGGTAATCAGCCCCAGCATTTT.

In DNA form, the CDR3 reads TGCGCCAGCAGCCCTGTGTGGTCGGGGGTTGATACGCAGTATTTT. It codes for CASSPVWSGVDTQYF. The chain recombines TRBV4-1 with TRBJ2-3; TRBD2 is a possible D gene (6 bases). Germline V CDR1 and CDR2: MGHRA, YSYEKL. The CDR3 is 15 amino acids. Trimming stripped 4 bases from V and 6 bases from J, with 17 bases between.

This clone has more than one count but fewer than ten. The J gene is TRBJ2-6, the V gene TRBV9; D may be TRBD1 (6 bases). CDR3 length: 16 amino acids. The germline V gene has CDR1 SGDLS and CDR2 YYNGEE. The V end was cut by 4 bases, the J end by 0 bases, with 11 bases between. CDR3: CASSPTGFSGANVLTF. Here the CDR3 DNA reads TGTGCCAGCAGCCCAACAGGGTTCTCTGGGGCCAACGTCCTGACTTTC.